This is a list of T cell receptor beta chains from one sample in a study of cytomegalovirus exposure and HLA in healthy donors. Produced via immunoSEQ multiplex PCR; TCRdb's table is partial and in-frame only. The sample records around 72,000 clones, 70% to 80% being singletons. What was sequenced was PBMCs. These receptors all come from a man aged 50-59 years in good health and CMV-seronegative. CDR3s include the opening cysteine and the closing phenylalanine or tryptophan. D genes are given only for firm matches. Size is omitted from some rows. Given values are once, few, many or a class for expanded clones.

TRBJ1-2 TRBV20-1 - - CSAGLLGYTF TGCAGTGCTGGACTGCTGGGCTACACCTTC
TRBJ1-1 TRBV19 - - CASLNRETEAFF TGTGCCAGTCTCAACAGGGAAACTGAAGCTTTCTTT
TRBJ1-2 TRBV28 - - CASRLDTPPYGYTF TGTGCCAGCAGACTGGACACACCACCCTATGGCTACACCTTC
TRBJ2-7 TRBV19 TRBD2 - CASSGRTSGRIYEQYF TGTGCCAGTAGTGGGCGGACTAGCGGGAGAATCTACGAGCAGTACTTC
TRBJ1-6 TRBV5-1 TRBD1 - CASSWARTGNNSPLHF TGCGCCAGCAGCTGGGCCCGGACAGGGAATAATTCACCCCTCCACTTT
TRBJ1-5 TRBV18 - - CAGSNGQGGNQPQHF TGTGCCGGGTCAAACGGGCAGGGAGGGAATCAGCCCCAGCATTTT
TRBJ1-1 TRBV11-2 - - CASSFVYTEAFF TGTGCCAGCAGCTTCGTCTACACTGAAGCTTTCTTT
TRBJ2-1 TRBV30 TRBD2 - CAWTISGKLSEQFF TGTGCCTGGACCATTAGCGGGAAGTTAAGTGAGCAGTTCTTC
TRBJ1-5 TRBV25-1 - few CASQGNTDQPQHF TGTGCCAGCCAGGGAAATACCGATCAGCCCCAGCATTTT
TRBJ1-1 TRBV6-5 - - CASSQRRGATEAFF TGTGCCAGCAGTCAAAGACGGGGAGCGACTGAAGCTTTCTTT
TRBJ1-2 TRBV7-9 - few CSSSSHVGGYTF TGTTCCAGCAGCTCCCACGTGGGCGGCTACACCTTC
TRBJ2-1 TRBV6-5 - - CASSYGSAGREQFF TGTGCCAGCAGTTACGGGTCTGCGGGGCGCGAGCAGTTCTTC
TRBJ1-5 TRBV10-1 - - CASSEGGLVGNQPQHF TGCGCCAGCAGTGAAGGGGGTCTCGTGGGCAATCAGCCCCAGCATTTT
TRBJ2-7 TRBV28 - - CASSFDRFPEQYF TGTGCCAGCAGTTTCGACAGGTTCCCCGAGCAGTACTTC
TRBJ1-1 TRBV9 - - CASSVVGRDTEAFF TGTGCCAGCAGCGTAGTAGGGAGGGACACTGAAGCTTTCTTT
TRBJ1-2 TRBV27 - - CASSFATGYGYTF TGTGCCAGCAGTTTCGCGACAGGCTATGGCTACACCTTC
TRBJ2-1 TRBV5-1 TRBD2 - CASSSVQLAGEDNEQFF TGCGCCAGCAGCTCTGTGCAACTAGCGGGAGAGGACAATGAGCAGTTCTTC
TRBJ1-2 TRBV5-1 - - CASSVLPGDYGYTF TGCGCCAGCAGCGTCCTCCCGGGGGACTATGGCTACACCTTC
TRBJ1-2 TRBV6-1 TRBD1 few CASSEVGDRAGGYTF TGTGCCAGCAGTGAAGTAGGAGACAGGGCAGGGGGCTACACCTTC
TRBJ2-3 TRBV6-6 - - CASGQMSTDTQYF TGTGCCAGCGGACAGATGAGCACAGATACGCAGTATTTT
TRBJ1-1 TRBV20-1 - - CSARGSVEAFF TGCAGTGCTAGAGGTAGCGTTGAAGCTTTCTTT
TRBJ2-7 TRBV27 TRBD2 - CASSGAGGPFYEQYF TGTGCCAGCAGTGGGGCGGGAGGGCCGTTCTACGAGCAGTACTTC
TRBJ1-2 TRBV7-9 - - CASSLSSSYGYTF TGTGCCAGCAGCTTGTCATCCAGCTATGGCTACACCTTC
TRBJ2-2 TRBV14 - - CASSFGVFRGELFF TGTGCCAGCAGCTTCGGGGTATTTCGCGGGGAGCTGTTTTTT
TRBJ1-1 TRBV6-5 - - CASSYGGLNTEAFF TGTGCCAGCAGTTACGGAGGGTTGAACACTGAAGCTTTCTTT
TRBJ1-5 TRBV28 TRBD1 - CASSQTGGSNQPQHF TGTGCCAGCAGTCAGACAGGGGGTAGTAATCAGCCCCAGCATTTT
TRBJ1-1 TRBV19 TRBD1 - CASNNDRDAYGRTEAFF TGTGCCAGTAACAATGACAGGGATGCTTACGGGCGGACTGAAGCTTTCTTT
TRBJ1-4 TRBV9 - - CASVQFNEKLFF TGTGCCAGCGTTCAGTTTAATGAAAAACTGTTTTTT
TRBJ1-1 TRBV19 - - CASSGGIEDTEAFF TGTGCCAGTAGCGGGGGGATCGAGGACACTGAAGCTTTCTTT
TRBJ1-4 TRBV19 - - CASSIGRPNFATNEKLFF TGTGCCAGTAGTATCGGCAGGCCGAACTTTGCAACTAATGAAAAACTGTTTTTT
TRBJ1-5 TRBV5-1 TRBD1 - CASSLVPPGQGIHPQHF TGCGCCAGCAGCTTGGTACCTCCGGGACAGGGTATTCACCCCCAGCATTTT
TRBJ1-4 TRBV4-1 TRBD1 - CASSQDNYGTGALGPNEKLFF TGCGCCAGCAGCCAAGATAATTATGGGACAGGGGCCTTGGGGCCTAATGAAAAACTGTTTTTT
TRBJ2-3 TRBV2 - - CASGIQGSNIRGTDTQYF TGTGCCAGTGGGATACAGGGTTCCAACATTAGGGGCACAGATACGCAGTATTTT
TRBJ2-5 TRBV5-4 TRBD2 - CASSLAAGGPSQTQYF TGTGCCAGCAGCTTGGCGGCGGGGGGGCCGAGTCAGACCCAGTACTTC
TRBJ1-1 TRBV11-2 - - CASSRSGTMNTEAFF TGTGCCAGCAGCCGATCGGGTACGATGAACACTGAAGCTTTCTTT
TRBJ2-7 TRBV30 - - CAWAPDGGHEQYF TGTGCCTGGGCCCCGGACGGGGGGCACGAGCAGTACTTC
TRBJ1-2 TRBV29-1 - - CSGGQLYGYTF TGCAGCGGCGGACAGCTCTATGGCTACACCTTC
TRBJ2-3 TRBV11-2 - - CASSLTPGSEDTQYF TGTGCCAGCAGCTTAACTCCAGGGTCAGAGGATACGCAGTATTTT
TRBJ2-4 TRBV19 TRBD2 few CASSIEGTRQYF TGTGCCAGTAGTATAGAAGGGACTAGACAGTACTTC
TRBJ2-5 TRBV29-1 TRBD2 - CSVLDLAGGSTQYF TGCAGCGTCCTCGACCTGGCGGGAGGAAGTACCCAGTACTTC
TRBJ1-2 TRBV4-2 - - CASSRETSGAYGYTF TGTGCCAGCAGCCGAGAAACGAGTGGGGCCTATGGCTACACCTTC